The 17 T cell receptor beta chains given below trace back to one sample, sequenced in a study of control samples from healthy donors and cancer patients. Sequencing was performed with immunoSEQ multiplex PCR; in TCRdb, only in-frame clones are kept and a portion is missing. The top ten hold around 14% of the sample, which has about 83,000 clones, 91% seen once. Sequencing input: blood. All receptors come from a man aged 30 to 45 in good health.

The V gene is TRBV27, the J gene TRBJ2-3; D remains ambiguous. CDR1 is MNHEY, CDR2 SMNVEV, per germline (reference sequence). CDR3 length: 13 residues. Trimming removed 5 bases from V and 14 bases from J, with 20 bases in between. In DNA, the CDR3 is TGTGCCAGCAGTCCGTCCTGGGAAGCAAAAAGGTATTTT. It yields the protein CASSPSWEAKRYF.

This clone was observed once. Written as DNA, the CDR3 is TGTGCCAGCAGAACACTAGCGTACAAAAGTAGTGAGCAGTTCTTC. Its protein product is CASRTLAYKSSEQFF. The V gene is TRBV3-1 (or the pseudogene TRBV3-2), the J gene TRBJ2-1; 7 bases match TRBD2. The CDR3 totals 15 residues. V gave up 6 bases and J gave up 9 bases; unmatched junction bases: 14. Germline V gene sequence: CDR1 LGHDT, CDR2 YNNKEL (reference sequence).

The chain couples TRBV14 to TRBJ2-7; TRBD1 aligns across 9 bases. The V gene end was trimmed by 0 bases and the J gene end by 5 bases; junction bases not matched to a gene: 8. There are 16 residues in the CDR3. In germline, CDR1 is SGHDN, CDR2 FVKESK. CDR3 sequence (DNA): TGTGCCAGCAGCCAAGATGTCGGACAGGGGTCTAACGAGCAGTACTTC. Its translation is CASSQDVGQGSNEQYF.

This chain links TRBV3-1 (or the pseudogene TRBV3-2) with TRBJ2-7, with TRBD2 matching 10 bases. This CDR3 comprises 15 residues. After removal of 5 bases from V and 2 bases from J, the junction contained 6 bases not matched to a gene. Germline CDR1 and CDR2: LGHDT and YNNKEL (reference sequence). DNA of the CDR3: TGTGCCAGCAGCGTCAGCGGGAGGGGCCCCTACGAGCAGTACTTC. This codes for CASSVSGRGPYEQYF.

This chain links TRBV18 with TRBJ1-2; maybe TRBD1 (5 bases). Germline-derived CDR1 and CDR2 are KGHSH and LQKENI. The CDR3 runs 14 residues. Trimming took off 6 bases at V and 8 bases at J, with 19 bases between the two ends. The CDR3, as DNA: TGTGCCAGCTCCTCGTCGGTGGGGGAGAGCGGCTACACCTTC. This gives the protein CASSSSVGESGYTF.

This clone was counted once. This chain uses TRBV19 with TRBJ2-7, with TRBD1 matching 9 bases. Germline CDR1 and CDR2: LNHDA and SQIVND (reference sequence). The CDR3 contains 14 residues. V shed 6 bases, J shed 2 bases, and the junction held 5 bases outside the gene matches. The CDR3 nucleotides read TGTGCCAGTAGCGCCGGGACAGGGACCTACGAGCAGTACTTC. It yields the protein CASSAGTGTYEQYF.

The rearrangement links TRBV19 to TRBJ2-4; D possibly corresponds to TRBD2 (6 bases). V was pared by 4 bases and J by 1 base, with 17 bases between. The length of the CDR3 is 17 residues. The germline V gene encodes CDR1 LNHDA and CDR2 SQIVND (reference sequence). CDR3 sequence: CASSTPDFAGAKNIQYF. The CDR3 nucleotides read TGTGCCAGTAGTACCCCTGACTTTGCGGGGGCCAAAAACATTCAGTACTTC. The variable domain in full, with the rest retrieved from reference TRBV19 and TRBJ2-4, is DGGITQSPKYLFRKEGQNVTLSCEQNLNHDAMYWYRQDPGQGLRLIYYSQIVNDFQKGDIAEGYSVSREKKESFPLTVTSAQKNPTAFYLCASSTPDFAGAKNIQYFGAGTRLSVL.

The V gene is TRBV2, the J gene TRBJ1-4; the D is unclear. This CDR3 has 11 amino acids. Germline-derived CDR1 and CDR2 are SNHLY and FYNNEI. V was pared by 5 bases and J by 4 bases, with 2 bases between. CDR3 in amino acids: CASSYNEKLFF. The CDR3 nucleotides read TGTGCCAGCAGTTATAATGAAAAACTGTTTTTT.

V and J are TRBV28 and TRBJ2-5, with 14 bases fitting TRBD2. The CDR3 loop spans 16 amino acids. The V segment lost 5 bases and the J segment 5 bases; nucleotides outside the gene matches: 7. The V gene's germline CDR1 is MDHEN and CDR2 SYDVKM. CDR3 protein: CASSNGLAGGWETQYF. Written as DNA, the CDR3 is TGTGCCAGCAGTAACGGACTAGCGGGGGGTTGGGAGACCCAGTACTTC. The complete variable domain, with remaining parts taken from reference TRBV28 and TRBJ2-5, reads DVKVTQSSRYLVKRTGEKVFLECVQDMDHENMFWYRQDPGLGLRLIYFSYDVKMKEKGDIPEGYSVSREKKERFSLILESASTNQTSMYLCASSNGLAGGWETQYFGPGTRLLVL.

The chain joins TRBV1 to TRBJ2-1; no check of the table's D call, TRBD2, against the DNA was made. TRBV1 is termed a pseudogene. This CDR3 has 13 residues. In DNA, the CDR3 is TGCACCAGGCGGACTAGCGGGGGCAATGAGCAGTTCTTC. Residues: CTRRTSGGNEQFF.

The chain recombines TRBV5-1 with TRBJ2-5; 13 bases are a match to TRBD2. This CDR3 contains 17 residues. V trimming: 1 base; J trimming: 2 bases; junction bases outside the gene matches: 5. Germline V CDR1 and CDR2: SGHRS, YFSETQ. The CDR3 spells CASSLRGLAGPQETQYF. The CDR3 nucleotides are TGCGCCAGCAGCTTGAGGGGACTAGCGGGACCACAAGAGACCCAGTACTTC.

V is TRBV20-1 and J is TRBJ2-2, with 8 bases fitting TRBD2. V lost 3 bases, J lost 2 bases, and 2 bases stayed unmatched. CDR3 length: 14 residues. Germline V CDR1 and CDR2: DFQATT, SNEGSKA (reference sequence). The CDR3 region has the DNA TGCAGTGCTAGTAGCGGGATCAACACCGGGGAGCTGTTTTTT. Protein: CSASSGINTGELFF.

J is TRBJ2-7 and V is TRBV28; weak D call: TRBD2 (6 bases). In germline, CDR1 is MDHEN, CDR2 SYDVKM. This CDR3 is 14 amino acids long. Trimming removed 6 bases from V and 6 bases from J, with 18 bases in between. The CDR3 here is CASRPFSGVGEQYF. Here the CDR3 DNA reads TGTGCCAGCAGGCCGTTCTCGGGAGTGGGCGAGCAGTACTTC. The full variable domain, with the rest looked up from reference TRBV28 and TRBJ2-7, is DVKVTQSSRYLVKRTGEKVFLECVQDMDHENMFWYRQDPGLGLRLIYFSYDVKMKEKGDIPEGYSVSREKKERFSLILESASTNQTSMYLCASRPFSGVGEQYFGPGTRLTVT.

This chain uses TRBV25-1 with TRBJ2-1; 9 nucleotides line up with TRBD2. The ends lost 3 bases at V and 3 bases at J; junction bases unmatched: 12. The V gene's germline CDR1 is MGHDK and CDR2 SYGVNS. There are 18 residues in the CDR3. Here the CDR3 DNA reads TGTGCCAGCAGTGAGCTCGGACTGGGCGGGAGGGTCTACAATGAGCAGTTCTTC. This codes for CASSELGLGGRVYNEQFF.

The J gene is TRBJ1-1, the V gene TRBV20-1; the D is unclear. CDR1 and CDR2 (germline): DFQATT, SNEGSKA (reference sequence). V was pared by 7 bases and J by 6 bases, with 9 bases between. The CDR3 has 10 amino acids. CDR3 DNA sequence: TGCAGTGGGGAGGGCCCTGAAGCTTTCTTT. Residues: CSGEGPEAFF.

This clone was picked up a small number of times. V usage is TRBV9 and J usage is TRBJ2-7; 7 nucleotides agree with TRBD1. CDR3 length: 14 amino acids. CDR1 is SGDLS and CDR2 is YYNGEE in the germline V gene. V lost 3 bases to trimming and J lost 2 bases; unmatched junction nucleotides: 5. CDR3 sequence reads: CASSARQGAYEQYF. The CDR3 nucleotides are TGTGCCAGCAGCGCCCGACAGGGCGCCTACGAGCAGTACTTC.

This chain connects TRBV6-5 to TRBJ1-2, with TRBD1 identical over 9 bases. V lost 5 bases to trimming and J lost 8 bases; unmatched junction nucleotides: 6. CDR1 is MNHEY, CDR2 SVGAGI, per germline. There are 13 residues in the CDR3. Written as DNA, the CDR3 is TGTGCCAGCAGTCCACAGGGGGCTATCGGCTACACCTTC. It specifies CASSPQGAIGYTF.